A selection of T cell receptor beta chains follows, all from one sample in a study of identical twins. MiXCR was run by TCRdb on the 5' RACE reads, yielding one entry per CDR3 protein. Of about 700,000 distinct CDR3 sequences listed, roughly 8% are singletons. These data also formed part of another study, on yellow fever vaccine responses in identical twins.

Specimen: PBMCs. These receptors were collected from a woman aged 18-29 years in good health. CDR3s include the opening cysteine and the closing phenylalanine or tryptophan. D genes are given only for firm matches. Where a row states a size, it is once, few, many or the class of an expanded clone; other rows omit it.

TRBV29-1,TRBJ1-2,-,TRBD1,TGCAGCGCCCGCCCGATAAGGGGGCCTAACTATGGCTACACCTTC,CSARPIRGPNYGYTF
TRBV20-1,TRBJ2-2,-,-,TGCAGTGCTAGGGTGCAAAGGAGCGGGACAGAGGGAACCGGGGAGCTGTTTTTT,CSARVQRSGTEGTGELFF
TRBV20-1,TRBJ1-5,many,-,TGCAGTGCTAGACTGCAGCCCTATCAGCCCCAGCATTTT,CSARLQPYQPQHF
TRBV6-4,TRBJ2-3,few,TRBD1,TGTGCCAGTAAGACCGGGACAGGGGACACAGATACGCAGTATTTT,CASKTGTGDTDTQYF
TRBV4-1,TRBJ2-5,-,TRBD2,TGCGCCAGCAGCCACCTAACTCCGGGACTAGCGGATCAAGAGACCCAGTACTTC,CASSHLTPGLADQETQYF
TRBV7-3,TRBJ2-2,many,TRBD2,TGTGCCAGCAGCTCTCCCGCGGGGGGAAGGAGCACCGGGGAGCTGTTTTTT,CASSSPAGGRSTGELFF
TRBV28,TRBJ2-1,few,-,TGTGCCAGCAGTTTACGGAATTACAATGAGCAGTTCTTC,CASSLRNYNEQFF
TRBV7-9,TRBJ2-7,few,-,TGTGCCAGCAGCGATGGACGAGCCTACGAGCAGTACTTC,CASSDGRAYEQYF
TRBV7-8,TRBJ1-1,many,-,TGTGCCAGCAGCTTAGCGTTTGGGGACACTGAAGCTTTCTTT,CASSLAFGDTEAFF
TRBV7-8,TRBJ2-1,-,TRBD2,TGTGCCAGCAGCTTTATGAGACTAGCGGGTTACAATGAGCAGTTCTTC,CASSFMRLAGYNEQFF
TRBV7-2,TRBJ2-7,-,-,TGTGCCAGCAGCACCTGGGACGGGCCCTACGAGCAGTACTTC,CASSTWDGPYEQYF
TRBV2,TRBJ2-2,few,-,TGTGCCAGCAGTGAAGCTGCTCTCCAGGGCACCGGGGAGCTGTTTTTT,CASSEAALQGTGELFF
TRBV25-1,TRBJ1-2,-,-,TGTGCCAGCAGTTTTCGGGATGACTACACCTTC,CASSFRDDYTF
TRBV13,TRBJ2-7,few,-,TGTGCCAGCAGCAAGGGGGGTAGCGGGCTCGCCTACGAGCAGTACTTC,CASSKGGSGLAYEQYF
TRBV7-9,TRBJ2-7,few,-,TGTGCCAGCAGCCCCCAAGGGGGTACCGGCTCCTACGAGCAGTACTTC,CASSPQGGTGSYEQYF
TRBV11-2,TRBJ2-3,few,-,TGTGCCAGCAGCTTACCCGTACAGGGAGGGCGATCTAGCACAGATACGCAGTATTTT,CASSLPVQGGRSSTDTQYF
TRBV11-2,TRBJ2-2,few,TRBD2,TGTGCCAGCAGCTTAGGCCAATTACTAGCGGCGAACACCGGGGAGCTGTTTTTT,CASSLGQLLAANTGELFF
TRBV12-1,TRBJ2-5,many,-,TGTGCCAGCAGCTCCGGACTAGCGGGAGATGAGACCCAGTACTTC,CASSSGLAGDETQYF
TRBV12-3/TRBV12-4,TRBJ2-5,many,TRBD2,TGTGCCAGCAGTCCATCTAGCGGGAGGGCATCAGAGACCCAGTACTTC,CASSPSSGRASETQYF
TRBV4-3,TRBJ2-2,-,-,TGCGCCAGCAGCCAAGATCGGGGCCCCCGAGGCACCGGGGAGCTGTTTTTT,CASSQDRGPRGTGELFF
TRBV12-3/TRBV12-4,TRBJ2-5,many,-,TGTGCCGGAAACTCGCCCTCGGAGACCCAGTACTTC,CAGNSPSETQYF
TRBV5-6,TRBJ2-3,few,TRBD2,TGTGCCAGCAGCTGGGGTGTGGGGCTAGCGGGAGATTTAGATACGCAGTATTTT,CASSWGVGLAGDLDTQYF
TRBV20-1,TRBJ1-2,-,-,TGCAGTGCTAGAACTGCCGACACCGCGGATGGCTACACCTTC,CSARTADTADGYTF
TRBV20-1,TRBJ2-1,-,TRBD1,TGCAGTGCTAGTGGGTTATGGGACAGCTCCTACAATGAGCAGTTCTTC,CSASGLWDSSYNEQFF
TRBV20-1,TRBJ2-5,many,TRBD2,TGCAGTGCCAAAAAGCGGGAGGGCGGGGAGACCCAGTACTTC,CSAKKREGGETQYF
TRBV19,TRBJ2-1,few,TRBD1,TGTGCCAGTAGTCCCGGACGGACAGGGTGGAATGAGCAGTTCTTC,CASSPGRTGWNEQFF
TRBV29-1,TRBJ2-3,many,-,TGCAGCGCCGGAACAGATACGCAGTATTTT,CSAGTDTQYF
TRBV9,TRBJ2-3,many,TRBD2,TGTGCCAGCAGCTCGGGACTAGCGGGGGGCTCACGCACAGATACGCAGTATTTT,CASSSGLAGGSRTDTQYF
TRBV7-3,TRBJ2-2,-,-,TGTGCCAGCAGCTACTTAGGACAACGGAACACCGGGGAGCTGTTTTTT,CASSYLGQRNTGELFF
TRBV11-2,TRBJ2-1,-,-,TGTGCCAGCAGCTTAAGGGGGGGGGCCTTCGGTGAGCAGTTCTTC,CASSLRGGAFGEQFF
TRBV20-1,TRBJ2-1,many,TRBD1,TGCAGTGCTAGAGATGACGGGACAGGAAATTACAATGAGCAGTTCTTC,CSARDDGTGNYNEQFF
TRBV20-1,TRBJ2-3,-,-,TGCAGTGCTAGAGATGGCTCAGGGGTATTCGGAGATACGCAGTATTTT,CSARDGSGVFGDTQYF
TRBV7-2,TRBJ2-2,few,-,TGTGCCAGCAGCACCTTTCTAGCGCTGGGGACCGGGGAGCTGTTTTTT,CASSTFLALGTGELFF
TRBV12-3/TRBV12-4,TRBJ2-2,many,-,TGTGCCAGCAGAGACGACAGCTACACCGGGGAGCTGTTTTTT,CASRDDSYTGELFF
TRBV11-2,TRBJ2-2,few,-,TGTGCCAGCAGCTTAGAAGGGGCCAGGTGGGAGCTGTTTTTT,CASSLEGARWELFF
TRBV27,TRBJ2-2,few,-,TGTGCCAGCAGTTTCCGCCGGTCCGCGGAGCTGTTTTTT,CASSFRRSAELFF
TRBV27,TRBJ1-6,many,TRBD1,TGTGCCAGCAGTTGGACAGGGGATAATTCACCCCTCCACTTT,CASSWTGDNSPLHF
TRBV10-3,TRBJ2-1,many,-,TGTGCCATCAGTCAGGGGGGTATTAATAGGAATGAGCAGTTCTTC,CAISQGGINRNEQFF
TRBV20-1,TRBJ2-7,-,-,TGCAGTGCTAGAGATCGTAGGAGCACCTACGAGCAGTACTTC,CSARDRRSTYEQYF
TRBV12-3/TRBV12-4,TRBJ2-2,many,-,TGTGCCAGCAGTCGGGGGACCGGGGAGCTGTTTTTT,CASSRGTGELFF
TRBV5-6,TRBJ2-7,-,-,TGTGCCAGCAGCTTGTTTACATGGGAGCGGGACATCGAGCAGTACTTC,CASSLFTWERDIEQYF
TRBV10-3,TRBJ2-1,few,TRBD2,TGTGCCATCAGTGAGTCCCCGGGACTAGCGCTCGAGCAGTTCTTC,CAISESPGLALEQFF
TRBV3-1,TRBJ2-4,once,-,TGTGCCAGCAGCCTAGGACGTCAACTAGCCAAAAACATTCAGTACTTC,CASSLGRQLAKNIQYF
TRBV10-1,TRBJ2-7,-,TRBD2,TGCGCCAGCAGTGAGTCGGGCGGGGGTGGCTACGAGCAGTACTTC,CASSESGGGGYEQYF
TRBV7-9,TRBJ2-5,-,-,TGTGCCAGCGCCGAAGGGGCCCAAGAGACCCAGTACTTC,CASAEGAQETQYF
TRBV4-1,TRBJ2-1,-,-,TGCGCCAGCAGCCAAGACAGGGTCGGGTACAATGAGCAGTTCTTC,CASSQDRVGYNEQFF
TRBV5-4,TRBJ2-3,few,-,TGTGCCAGCAGCTTGTACTTTGGTAGCGGTCCTAGCACAGATACGCAGTATTTT,CASSLYFGSGPSTDTQYF
TRBV5-4,TRBJ2-3,few,-,TGTGCCAGCAGCTCCCCTCAGACAGTATTCACAGATACGCAGTATTTT,CASSSPQTVFTDTQYF
TRBV5-5,TRBJ1-1,-,-,TGTGCCAGCAGCTTGTCGCATGCGGTTACTGAAGCTTTCTTT,CASSLSHAVTEAFF
TRBV12-3/TRBV12-4,TRBJ1-5,few,-,TGTGCCAGCAGTTTAGCCTATCCAGGGACCCCCACAGATCAGCCCCAGCATTTT,CASSLAYPGTPTDQPQHF
TRBV30,TRBJ2-1,-,TRBD2,TGTGCCTGGAGTGTATGGCAGGGACTAGGGAACAATGAGCAGTTCTTC,CAWSVWQGLGNNEQFF
TRBV6-1,TRBJ2-7,-,-,TGTGCCAGCAGCCTAGGATCAGGGGGGACCTACGAGCAGTACTTC,CASSLGSGGTYEQYF
TRBV6-2/TRBV6-3,TRBJ2-1,-,-,TGTGCCAGCAGGGAGGGAACCGGCAATGAGCAGTTCTTC,CASREGTGNEQFF
TRBV24-1,TRBJ2-3,-,-,TGTGCCACCAGTGATTTGCCTCAGTCCCTTGAGGATACGCAGTATTTT,CATSDLPQSLEDTQYF
TRBV28,TRBJ2-3,-,TRBD2,TGTGCCAGCAACACACCCGGAATTAGCGGGAGTACAGATACGCAGTATTTT,CASNTPGISGSTDTQYF